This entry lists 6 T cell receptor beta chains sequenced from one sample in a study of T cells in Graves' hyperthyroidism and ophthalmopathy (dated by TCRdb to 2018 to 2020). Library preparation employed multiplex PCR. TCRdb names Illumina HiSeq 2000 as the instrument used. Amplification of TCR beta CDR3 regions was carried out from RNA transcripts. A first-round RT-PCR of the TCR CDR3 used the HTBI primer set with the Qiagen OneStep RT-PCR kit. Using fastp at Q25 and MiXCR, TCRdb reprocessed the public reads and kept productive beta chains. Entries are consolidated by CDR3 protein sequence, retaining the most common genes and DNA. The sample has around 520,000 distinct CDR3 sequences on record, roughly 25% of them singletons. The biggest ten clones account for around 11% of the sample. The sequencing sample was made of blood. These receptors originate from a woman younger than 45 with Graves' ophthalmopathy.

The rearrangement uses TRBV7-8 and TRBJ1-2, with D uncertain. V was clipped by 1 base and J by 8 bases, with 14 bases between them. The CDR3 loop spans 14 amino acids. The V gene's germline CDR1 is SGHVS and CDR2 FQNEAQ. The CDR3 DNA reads TGTGCCAGCAGCTTAGGAGGGCAGGCTAAGGGCTACACCTTC. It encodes CASSLGGQAKGYTF.

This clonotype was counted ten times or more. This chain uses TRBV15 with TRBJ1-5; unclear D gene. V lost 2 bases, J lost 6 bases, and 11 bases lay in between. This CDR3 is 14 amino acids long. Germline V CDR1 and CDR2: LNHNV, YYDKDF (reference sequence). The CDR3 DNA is TGTGCCACCAGCAGATTCCAGGTGGGTCAGCCCCAGCATTTT. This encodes CATSRFQVGQPQHF.

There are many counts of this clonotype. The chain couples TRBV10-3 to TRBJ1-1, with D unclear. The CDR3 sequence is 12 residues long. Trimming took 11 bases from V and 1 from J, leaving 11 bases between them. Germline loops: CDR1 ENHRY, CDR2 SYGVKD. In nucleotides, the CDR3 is TGTGCCGCGCGACGGCCGAACACTGAAGCTTTCTTT. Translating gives CAARRPNTEAFF.

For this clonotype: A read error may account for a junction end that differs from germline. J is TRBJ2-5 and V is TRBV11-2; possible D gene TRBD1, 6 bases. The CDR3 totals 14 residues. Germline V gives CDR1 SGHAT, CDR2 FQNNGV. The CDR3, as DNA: TGTGCCAGCAGCGATGGGCAGGGGCAAAAGACCAAGTACTTC. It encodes CASSDGQGQKTKYF.

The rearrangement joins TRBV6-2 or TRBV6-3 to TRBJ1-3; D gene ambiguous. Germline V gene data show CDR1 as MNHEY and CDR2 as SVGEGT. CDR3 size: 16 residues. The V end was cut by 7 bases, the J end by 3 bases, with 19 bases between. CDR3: CASIKAGTLLGNTIYF. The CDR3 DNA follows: TGTGCCAGCATCAAGGCGGGCACGCTCCTTGGAAACACCATATATTTT.

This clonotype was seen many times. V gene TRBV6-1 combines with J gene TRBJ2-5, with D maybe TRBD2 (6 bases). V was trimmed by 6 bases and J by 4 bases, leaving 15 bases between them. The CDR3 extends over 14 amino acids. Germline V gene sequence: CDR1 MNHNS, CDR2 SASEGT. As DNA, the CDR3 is TGTGCCAGCAGCCCACGACTAGTTGGAGAGACCCAGTACTTC. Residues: CASSPRLVGETQYF.